The clone carrying this T cell receptor beta chain was counted only a few times. The CDR3 loop spans 14 amino acids. Trimming took off 6 bases at V and 6 bases at J, with 18 bases between the two ends. Germline V CDR1 and CDR2: MDHEN, SYDVKM. This sample is part of a study of beta chain features in type 1 diabetes. Study context: Cell yields, gender and age were comparable in patients and healthy donors. Over all samples combined, around 110 million sorted cells were examined.

One heparinised blood draw, averaging around 0.12 L, came from each donor. The authors sorted CD4+ naive, central memory, regulatory and stem cell-like memory cells via CD45RO/CCR7/CD25/CD127/CD95/CD27. Every isolated RNA sample was fully reverse transcribed, so sequencing captured expressed TCRB transcripts. Sequencing was performed with immunoSEQ multiplex PCR; in TCRdb, only in-frame clones are kept and a portion is missing. The sample has nearly 350,000 clones; approximately 8.2% are singletons. Sequencing was done on a sample of central memory CD4+ T cells from blood. This clonotype was obtained from a woman between 18 and 30 years old in good health. The V gene is TRBV28, the J gene TRBJ2-7; the D call may be TRBD1 or TRBD2 (6 bases each). The DNA for the CDR3 is TGTGCCAGCAGCCTCCGGACCGGGGGCGGCGAGCAGTACTTC. Protein sequence: CASSLRTGGGEQYF.